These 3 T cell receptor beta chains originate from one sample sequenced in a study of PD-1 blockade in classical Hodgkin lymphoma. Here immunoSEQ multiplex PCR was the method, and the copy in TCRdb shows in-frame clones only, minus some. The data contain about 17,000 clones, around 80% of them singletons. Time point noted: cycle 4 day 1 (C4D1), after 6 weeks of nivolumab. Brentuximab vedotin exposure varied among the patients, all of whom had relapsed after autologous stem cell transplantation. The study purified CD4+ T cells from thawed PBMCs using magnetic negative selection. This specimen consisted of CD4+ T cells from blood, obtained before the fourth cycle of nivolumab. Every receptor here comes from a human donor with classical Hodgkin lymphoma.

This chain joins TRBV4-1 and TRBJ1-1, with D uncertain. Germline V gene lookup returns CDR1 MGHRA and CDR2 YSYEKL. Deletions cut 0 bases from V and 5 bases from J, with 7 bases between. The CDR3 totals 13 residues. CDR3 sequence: CASSQDRQTEAFF. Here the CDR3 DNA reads TGCGCCAGCAGCCAAGATAGACAAACTGAAGCTTTCTTT.

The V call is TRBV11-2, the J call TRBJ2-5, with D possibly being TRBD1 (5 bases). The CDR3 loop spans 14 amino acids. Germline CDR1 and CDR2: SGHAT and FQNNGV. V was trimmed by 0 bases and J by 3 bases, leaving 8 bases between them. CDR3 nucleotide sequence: TGTGCCAGCAGCTTAGATGGGGCGAAAGAGACCCAGTACTTC. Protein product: CASSLDGAKETQYF.

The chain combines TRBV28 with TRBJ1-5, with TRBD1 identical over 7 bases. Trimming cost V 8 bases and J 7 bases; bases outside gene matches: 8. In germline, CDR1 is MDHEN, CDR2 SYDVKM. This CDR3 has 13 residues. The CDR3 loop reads CASQQGTLQPQHF. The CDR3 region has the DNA TGTGCCAGCCAACAGGGGACGTTACAGCCCCAGCATTTT.